The 31 T cell receptor beta chains below come from one sample, sequenced in a study of long-term antiretroviral therapy in people with HIV. The run of the v3.0 immunoSEQ assay was at survey level. Repertoires were generated with immunoSEQ multiplex PCR, while TCRdb's copy carries only in-frame clones and drops some. Of approximately 33,000 clones detected, about 83% appear once; the ten largest clones hold over 6.5%. Sequenced material: unsorted PBMCs, taken 0.4 years before starting antiretroviral therapy. These receptors were collected from a man aged 18 to 35 with HIV.

The genes are TRBV7-3 and TRBJ2-2, with 15 bases fitting TRBD2. The CDR3 extends over 17 amino acids. V lost 5 bases to trimming and J lost 4 bases; unmatched junction nucleotides: 5. Germline CDR1 SGHTA, CDR2 FQGTGA. CDR3 nucleotide sequence: TGTGCCAGCAGCAAGGGGACTAGCGGGAGGCCCACCGGGGAGCTGTTTTTT. It specifies CASSKGTSGRPTGELFF.

The CDR3 DNA follows: TGTGCCAGCAGCTTTCTCGGGGTCAATGAGCAGTTCTTC. Translation: CASSFLGVNEQFF. The rearrangement uses TRBV5-6 and TRBJ2-1, with D possibly TRBD2 on 5 matching bases. The CDR3 runs 13 residues. Trimming shortened V by 2 bases and J by 6 bases, and 9 bases separated the two germline ends. CDR1 and CDR2 from the germline V gene are SGHDT and YYEEEE.

The gene calls are TRBV5-1 and TRBJ2-1; D is uncertain. The ends were cut back, 1 base at V and 0 bases at J, with 11 bases in the middle. Germline values: CDR1 SGHRS, CDR2 YFSETQ. The CDR3 extends over 16 amino acids. CDR3 sequence reads: CASSLTGRSSYNEQFF. Written as DNA, the CDR3 is TGCGCCAGCAGCTTGACGGGCCGAAGCTCCTACAATGAGCAGTTCTTC.

This chain joins TRBV5-1 and TRBJ2-7; no reliable D call. The germline V gene has CDR1 SGHRS and CDR2 YFSETQ. The CDR3 sequence is 15 residues long. V lost 2 bases and J lost 0, with 12 bases in between. For the CDR3, the DNA is TGCGCCAGCAGCTTTCAGGCTCCGCGCTCCTACGAGCAGTACTTC. This translates into CASSFQAPRSYEQYF.

The J gene is TRBJ2-4, the V gene TRBV4-3; D is unclear. Trimming took off 0 bases at V and 0 bases at J, with 6 bases between the two ends. This CDR3 is built from 15 residues. CDR1 is LGHNA, CDR2 YSLEER, per germline. The CDR3: CASSQDKGAKNIQYF. Here the CDR3 DNA reads TGCGCCAGCAGCCAAGACAAGGGAGCCAAAAACATTCAGTACTTC.

The chain uses TRBV29-1 and TRBJ1-2, with TRBD1 as a possible D gene (5 bases). This CDR3 has 17 residues. Trimming cost V 7 bases and J 4 bases, with 28 bases left between them. Germline V gives CDR1 SQVTM, CDR2 ANQGSEA. Written as DNA, the CDR3 is TGCAGCGCACCGACCCGGGACGGAGTCCAATTTCCCTATGGCTACACCTTC. It translates to CSAPTRDGVQFPYGYTF.

The CDR3 region has the DNA TGTGCCATCAGTGCGGGGAGTTCGGGAAACATTCAGTACTTC. As protein: CAISAGSSGNIQYF. The chain carries TRBV10-3 and TRBJ2-4, with D possibly TRBD2 on 5 matching bases. This CDR3 comprises 14 residues. Germline loops: CDR1 ENHRY, CDR2 SYGVKD. Trimming cost V 4 bases and J 6 bases, with 13 bases left between them.

The gene calls are TRBV9 and TRBJ2-5, with D possibly TRBD2 on 5 matching bases. The CDR3 has 16 amino acids. Per germline, CDR1 SGDLS and CDR2 YYNGEE. V was shortened by 0 bases and J by 5 bases, with 17 bases between the two germline ends. CDR3 amino acids: CASSVGENPPTETQYF. The DNA for the CDR3 is TGTGCCAGCAGCGTAGGGGAGAACCCTCCAACGGAGACCCAGTACTTC.

A few counts support this clone. This rearrangement joins TRBV6-1 to TRBJ1-1, with TRBD1 matching over 8 bases. CDR1 MNHNS and CDR2 SASEGT come from the germline V gene. The CDR3 sequence is 13 residues long. J gave up 4 bases and V 5 bases, and 3 bases lay outside the gene matches. The CDR3 reads CASSQDRATEAFF. The CDR3 coding sequence is TGTGCCAGCAGTCAGGACAGGGCCACTGAAGCTTTCTTT.

The chain combines TRBV29-1 with TRBJ1-1; tentative D call: TRBD1 (5 bases). CDR1 and CDR2 (germline): SQVTM, ANQGSEA. The V and J ends lost 5 bases and 4 bases respectively, with 11 bases between them. The CDR3 consists of 12 residues. In DNA form, the CDR3 reads TGCAGCGTTTGGGACGGTGGCACTGAAGCTTTCTTT. It yields the protein CSVWDGGTEAFF.

A single count supports this clone. The chain is built from TRBV7-8 and TRBJ2-2, with D uncertain. Germline V gene lookup returns CDR1 SGHVS and CDR2 FQNEAQ. V lost 5 bases to trimming and J lost 9 bases, with 13 bases between them. The CDR3 totals 13 residues. CDR3 sequence: CASSRAPSRELFF. The CDR3 DNA sequence: TGTGCCAGCAGCCGGGCCCCCTCCCGGGAGCTGTTTTTT.

With respect to this clone: The identical CDR3 is also encoded by other nucleotide sequences in the sample. This chain links TRBV6-5 with TRBJ2-7, with a possible D match to TRBD2 (6 bases). V shed 0 bases and J shed 0 bases, with 6 bases lying between them. Germline-derived CDR1 and CDR2 are MNHEY and SVGAGI. There are 14 residues in the CDR3. The CDR3 sequence is CASSYSGSSYEQYF. The CDR3 region has the DNA TGTGCCAGCAGTTACTCCGGGAGCTCCTACGAGCAGTACTTC.

The CDR3: CASSQGSQETQYF. The CDR3 region has the DNA TGTGCCAGCAGCCAGGGGTCTCAAGAGACCCAGTACTTC. The chain recombines TRBV28 with TRBJ2-5; D is perhaps TRBD1 (6 bases). CDR3 length equals 13 residues. Germline CDR1 MDHEN, CDR2 SYDVKM. Trimming took off 6 bases at V and 2 bases at J, with 10 bases between the two ends.

The rearrangement uses TRBV29-1 and TRBJ2-2; D may correspond to TRBD1 or TRBD2 (6 bases each). This CDR3 is built from 13 residues. CDR1 is SQVTM, CDR2 ANQGSEA, per germline. The V and J ends lost 3 bases and 6 bases respectively, with 11 bases between them. CDR3 DNA: TGCAGCGTTGATAAGGGGGGAGCCGGGGAGCTGTTTTTT. It translates to CSVDKGGAGELFF.

This clone has just a few counts. This chain connects TRBV28 to TRBJ2-7; TRBD1 matches 10 bases. Germline-derived CDR1 and CDR2 are MDHEN and SYDVKM. The CDR3 runs 14 residues. J lost 6 bases, V lost 5 bases, and 7 bases had no gene match. CDR3 amino acids: CASSGGTGASEQYF. The DNA for the CDR3 is TGTGCCAGCAGTGGCGGGACAGGGGCTTCCGAGCAGTACTTC. Combining the CDR3 with reference TRBV28 and TRBJ2-7 gives the whole variable domain DVKVTQSSRYLVKRTGEKVFLECVQDMDHENMFWYRQDPGLGLRLIYFSYDVKMKEKGDIPEGYSVSREKKERFSLILESASTNQTSMYLCASSGGTGASEQYFGPGTRLTVT.

V is TRBV6-1 and J is TRBJ2-5, with 12 bases matching TRBD2. This CDR3 spans 13 amino acids. CDR1 and CDR2 from the germline V gene are MNHNS and SASEGT. With 10 bases clipped from V and 5 bases from J, the junction kept 5 bases outside the gene matches. The CDR3 DNA is TGTGCCACCAGACTAGCGGGGGAGGAGACCCAGTACTTC. This sequence encodes CATRLAGEETQYF.

The rearrangement uses TRBV2 and TRBJ2-3; 7 positions match TRBD1. Trimming at V came to 1 base and at J to 0 bases, leaving 4 bases not matched to a gene. The CDR3 runs 16 residues. Germline CDR1 SNHLY, CDR2 FYNNEI. The CDR3, as DNA: TGTGCCAGCAGTGAAGGAGGGGGCGAGAGCACAGATACGCAGTATTTT. Translating gives CASSEGGGESTDTQYF.

This rearrangement joins TRBV2 to TRBJ2-6, with D perhaps given as TRBD1 or TRBD2 (5 bases each). The CDR3 length is 15 residues. Germline CDR1 is SNHLY and CDR2 is FYNNEI. The germline V and J ends were trimmed by 1 base and 2 bases, with 6 bases remaining between them. CDR3: CASSEGGAGANVLTF. DNA of the CDR3: TGTGCCAGCAGTGAAGGAGGGGCTGGGGCCAACGTCCTGACTTTC.

V usage is TRBV7-3 and J usage is TRBJ2-1; 11 bases are a match to TRBD2. Germline V gene sequence: CDR1 SGHTA, CDR2 FQGTGA. V dropped 4 bases and J dropped 0; count of bases not matched to a gene: 5. The length of the CDR3 is 17 residues. This chain's CDR3 is CASSSPSGRSSYNEQFF. Written as DNA, the CDR3 is TGTGCCAGCAGCTCACCTAGCGGGAGGAGCTCCTACAATGAGCAGTTCTTC.

V gene TRBV6-5 combines with J gene TRBJ1-4; D unclear. CDR3 length equals 14 residues. V was cut by 2 bases and J by 3 bases, with 7 bases left in between. In germline, CDR1 is MNHEY, CDR2 SVGAGI. CDR3 coding DNA: TGTGCCAGCAGTTACCACACCTCTAATGAAAAACTGTTTTTT. This codes for CASSYHTSNEKLFF.

This chain connects TRBV2 to TRBJ1-2, with D tentatively TRBD1 (5 bases). V was shortened by 2 bases and J by 0 bases, with 13 bases between the two germline ends. CDR3 length: 16 amino acids. CDR1 is SNHLY and CDR2 is FYNNEI in the germline V gene. CDR3 amino acids: CASSEWGKGPNYGYTF. Written as DNA, the CDR3 is TGTGCCAGCAGTGAATGGGGAAAGGGACCTAACTATGGCTACACCTTC.

The V and J genes are TRBV27 and TRBJ2-3, with D unclear. With 1 base removed from V and 2 bases from J, the gap between germline ends came to 4 bases. CDR3 size: 13 residues. Germline V gives CDR1 MNHEY, CDR2 SMNVEV (reference sequence). CDR3 coding DNA: TGTGCCAGCAGTTTATTCTACACAGATACGCAGTATTTT. This gives the protein CASSLFYTDTQYF.

The chain employs TRBV27 and TRBJ1-5; no clear D. Germline lookup yields CDR1 MNHEY and CDR2 SMNVEV (reference sequence). V lost 3 bases to trimming and J lost 3 bases, with 6 bases between them. CDR3 length: 13 amino acids. The CDR3 nucleotides are TGTGCCAGCAGTTTTATGATCAATCAGCCCCAGCATTTT. This gives the protein CASSFMINQPQHF.

The rearrangement links TRBV18 to TRBJ1-2; 7 bases line up with TRBD1. The germline V gene encodes CDR1 KGHSH and CDR2 LQKENI. With V trimmed by 2 bases and J by 4 bases, 4 bases remained unmatched. CDR3 length: 14 amino acids. The CDR3, as DNA: TGTGCCAGCTCACCAGACCGGGACAGCTATGGCTACACCTTC. This translates into CASSPDRDSYGYTF.

This sequence joins TRBV12-5 and TRBJ2-7; D possibly matches TRBD1 or TRBD2 (5 bases each). Germline V gene lookup returns CDR1 LGHNT and CDR2 FRNRAP. V dropped 1 base and J dropped 2 bases, with 6 bases sitting between them. The CDR3 covers 13 residues. The CDR3 DNA is TGTGCTAGTGGTTTGGGGGGGACCTACGAGCAGTACTTC. The encoded protein is CASGLGGTYEQYF.

The genes are TRBV5-1 and TRBJ2-1, with TRBD2 matching 8 bases. The junction had 10 bases not matched to a gene; V was cut back by 4 bases and J by 10 bases. The CDR3 runs 14 residues. Germline CDR1 SGHRS, CDR2 YFSETQ. CDR3 in amino acids: CASSPGGVQWEQFF. CDR3 nucleotides: TGCGCCAGCAGCCCCGGGGGGGTCCAATGGGAGCAGTTCTTC.

The chain has TRBV23-1 and TRBJ2-3; 12 nucleotides align to TRBD2. TRBV23-1 is reported as an ORF; its role is uncertain. Losses at the gene ends were 0 bases for V and 0 bases for J; bases not matched to a gene: 13. The CDR3 is 21 residues long. This chain's CDR3 is CASSQSDPGLAGDPSTDTQYF. DNA for the CDR3: TGCGCCAGCAGTCAATCCGATCCGGGACTAGCGGGTGACCCTAGCACAGATACGCAGTATTTT.

This rearrangement joins TRBV2 to TRBJ1-5, with a possible D match to TRBD1 (6 bases). The CDR3 sequence is 16 residues long. V was shortened by 1 base and J by 8 bases, with 18 bases between the two germline ends. Per the germline V gene, CDR1 is SNHLY and CDR2 is FYNNEI. CDR3: CASSEGLGHELKPQHF. Here the CDR3 DNA reads TGTGCCAGCAGTGAAGGCTTGGGACACGAGCTTAAGCCCCAGCATTTT.

The V gene is TRBV30, the J gene TRBJ1-1; 7 positions agree with TRBD1. Trimming took 6 bases from V and 5 from J; bases not matched to a gene: 21. There are 17 residues in the CDR3. Germline V gene lookup returns CDR1 GTSNPN and CDR2 SVGIG (reference sequence). The CDR3 DNA follows: TGTGCCTGCGAGACAGGGAGGAAATTATACGGGAATACTGAAGCTTTCTTT. The encoded protein is CACETGRKLYGNTEAFF.

The chain uses TRBV7-9 and TRBJ1-5; weak D call: TRBD1 (5 bases). V was pared by 0 bases and J by 7 bases, with 16 bases between. Germline V gene data show CDR1 as SEHNR and CDR2 as FQNEAQ (reference sequence). This CDR3 contains 16 residues. This CDR3 is CASSLAWDGAGQPQHF. The CDR3 region has the DNA TGTGCCAGCAGCTTAGCGTGGGACGGGGCAGGGCAGCCCCAGCATTTT.

For the CDR3, the DNA is TGTGCCAGCAGCAAATCCCGGACAGGGGGAGAGAGCTCCTACAATGAGCAGTTCTTC. It specifies CASSKSRTGGESSYNEQFF. The V gene is TRBV21-1, the J gene TRBJ2-1; the D call in the table, TRBD1, was not verified against the DNA. TRBV21-1 is a pseudogene segment. The CDR3 runs 19 residues.